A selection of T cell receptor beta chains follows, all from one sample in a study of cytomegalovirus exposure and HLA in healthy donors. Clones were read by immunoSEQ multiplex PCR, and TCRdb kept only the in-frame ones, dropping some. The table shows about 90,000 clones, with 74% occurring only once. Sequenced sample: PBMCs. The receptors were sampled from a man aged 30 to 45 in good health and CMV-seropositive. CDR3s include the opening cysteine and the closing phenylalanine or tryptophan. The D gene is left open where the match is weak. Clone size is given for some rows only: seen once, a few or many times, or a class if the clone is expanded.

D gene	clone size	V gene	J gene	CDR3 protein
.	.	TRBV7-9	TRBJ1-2	CASSLVGGLYGYTF
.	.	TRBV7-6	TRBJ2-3	CASSFPPDSRSTDTQYF
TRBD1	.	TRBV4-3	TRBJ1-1	CASSLTQGAQRSTEAFF
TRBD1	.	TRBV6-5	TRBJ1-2	CASSLRTGDSGYGYTF
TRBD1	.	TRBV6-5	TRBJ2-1	CASRAGTGQQFF
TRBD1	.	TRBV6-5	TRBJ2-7	CASNGQGYEQYF
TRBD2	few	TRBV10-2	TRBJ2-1	CASSEYWQWLAGDSSYNEQFF
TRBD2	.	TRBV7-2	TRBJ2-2	CASSLEGGVPGELFF
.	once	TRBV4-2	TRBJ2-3	CASRRTPDTDTQYF
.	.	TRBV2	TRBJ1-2	CASKEGSAVWGYTF
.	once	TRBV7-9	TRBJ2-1	CASSLKSSSYNEQFF
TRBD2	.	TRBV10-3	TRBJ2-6	CAVGTSGRSKANVLTF
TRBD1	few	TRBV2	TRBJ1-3	CASRRGQAVSGNTIYF
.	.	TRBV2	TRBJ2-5	CASSPDYQQETQYF
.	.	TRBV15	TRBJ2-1	CATSRDQANNEQFF
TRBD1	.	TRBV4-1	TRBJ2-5	CASSLGPGQGKTQYF
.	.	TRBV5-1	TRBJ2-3	CASSFRVADTQYF
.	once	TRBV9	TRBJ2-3	CASSRSGGPADTQYF
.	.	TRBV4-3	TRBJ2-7	CASSQDSSTSYEQYF
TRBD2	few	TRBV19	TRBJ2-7	CASSRLAGYEQYF
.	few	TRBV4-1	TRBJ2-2	CASSQGGRPTNTGELFF
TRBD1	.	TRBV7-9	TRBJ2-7	CASSLTGAPPPYEQYF
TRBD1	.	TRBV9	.	CASSVSGGAIYEQYF
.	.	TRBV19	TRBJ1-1	CACSGGLDTEAFF
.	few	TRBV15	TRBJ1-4	CATSRVLRTMRSHGEKLFF
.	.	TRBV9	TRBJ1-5	CASPLEDQPQHF
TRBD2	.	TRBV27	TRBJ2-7	CASSLLAGAYEQYF
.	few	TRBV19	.	CASKLGSPPYEQYF
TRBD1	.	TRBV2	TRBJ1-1	CASSEIQGGTEAFF
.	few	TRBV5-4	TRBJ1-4	CASSLESDEKLFF
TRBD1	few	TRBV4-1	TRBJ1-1	CASSQTGMDRSEAFF
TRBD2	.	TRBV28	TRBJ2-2	CASSWGLADIGKGELFF
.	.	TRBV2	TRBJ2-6	CASSAQGRELSGANVLTF
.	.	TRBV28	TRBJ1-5	CASSFGGINQPQHF
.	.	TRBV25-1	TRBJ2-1	CASRGYEQFF
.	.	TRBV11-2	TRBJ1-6	CASSHEPGSKTPLHF
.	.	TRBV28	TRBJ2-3	CASSFRGAGLSTDTQYF
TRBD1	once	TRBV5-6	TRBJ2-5	CASSLGQGAKTQYF
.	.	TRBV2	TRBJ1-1	CASSEGPNTEAFF
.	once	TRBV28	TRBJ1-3	CASSNRPISGNTIYF
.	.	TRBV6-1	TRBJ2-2	CASTYAARDTGELFF
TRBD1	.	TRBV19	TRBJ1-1	CASSIPGTGKAFF
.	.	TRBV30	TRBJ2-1	CAWRLSAEQFF
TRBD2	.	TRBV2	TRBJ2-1	CASSEPSGEAYNEQFF
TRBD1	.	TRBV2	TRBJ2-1	CASSEEDRGHNEQFF
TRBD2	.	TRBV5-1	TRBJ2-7	CASSLAGSGRDEQYF
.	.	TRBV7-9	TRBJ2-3	CASRLRETDTQYF
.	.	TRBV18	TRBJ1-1	CASSPVGGTEAFF
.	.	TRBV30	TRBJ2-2	CASSGRLSAGELFF
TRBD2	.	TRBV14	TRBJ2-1	CASSLPAGGHNEQFF
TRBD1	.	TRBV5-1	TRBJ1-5	CASSPGQTRQPQHF
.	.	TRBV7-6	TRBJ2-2	CASSSLRGRTGELFF
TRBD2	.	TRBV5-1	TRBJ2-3	CASSPILAGEGDTQYF